Below are 3 T cell receptor beta chains sequenced from a single sample in a study of CD4 T cells in relation to SARS-CoV-2 and coronaviruses. These receptors have no identified antigens. Only in-frame clones appear in the TCRdb table, and some are missing; sequencing was by immunoSEQ multiplex PCR. The repertoire holds some 40,000 clones, over 75% seen once, with 20% in the top ten. Sequencing was performed on memory CD4+ T cells from PBMCs, cultured in vitro. These receptors all stem from an adult with COVID-19.

V is TRBV2 and J is TRBJ2-3, with 8 bases that match TRBD2. Germline CDR1 SNHLY, CDR2 FYNNEI. The CDR3 has 14 amino acids. V shed 6 bases and J 4 bases; nucleotides not matched to a gene: 6. The CDR3 protein is CASRRERESDTQYF. The CDR3 DNA follows: TGTGCCAGCAGGAGGGAGCGGGAGTCAGATACGCAGTATTTT.

The rearrangement joins TRBV3-1 (or the pseudogene TRBV3-2) to TRBJ2-1; D remains ambiguous. The CDR3 contains 14 residues. Deletions cut 6 bases from V and 7 bases from J, with 16 bases between. CDR1 and CDR2 (germline): LGHDT, YNNKEL (reference sequence). CDR3: CASRSSPTANEQFF. The CDR3 nucleotides are TGTGCCAGCAGAAGTAGCCCAACGGCGAATGAGCAGTTCTTC.

The CDR3 protein is CASSTGEALYQPQHF. CDR3 nucleotide sequence: TGTGCCAGCTCGACGGGAGAAGCCCTTTATCAGCCCCAGCATTTT. The genes are TRBV18 and TRBJ1-5; D is unresolved. Germline V gives CDR1 KGHSH, CDR2 LQKENI. Trimming left V 6 bases short and J 5 bases short, with 17 bases between. The CDR3 is 15 residues long.